The TCR beta chain under discussion was sequenced for a study of regulatory and conventional T cells in RAG deficiency. Assay used: immunoSEQ multiplex PCR; TCRdb lists only in-frame clones, some missing. This table has some 28,000 clones, 80% to 95% appearing once. Study-wide points: Compared with controls, unique Treg TCR beta sequences dropped about 100-fold in Omenn syndrome and CID/AS. In Omenn syndrome, Treg and Tconv repertoires overlapped >75%. Shannon entropy was markedly lower and Simpson indices higher in RAG-deficient patients than control T-cell subsets.

Blood CD4+ CD25-high CD127-low regulatory T cells supplied the genomic DNA template. Trimming removed 0 bases from V and 4 bases from J, with 25 bases in between. Germline CDR1 reads KGHSH; CDR2 reads LQKENI. The CDR3 spans 19 residues. A remark on this clone: Its antigen is unidentified.

The same specimen was also included in a second study, on regulatory T cells. As that report states: The primer mix had 52 TRBV and 13 TRBJ primers. Patient repertoires had restricted TRB V-J pairs and skewed V and J usage, most in Tregs.

The chain combines TRBV18 with TRBJ2-7; possibly TRBD1 for D (5 bases). The origin of this receptor is a human donor in good health. The sequenced material came from Tregs sorted from blood. CDR3 in amino acids: CASSPPVGDSHSSLYEQYF. As DNA, the CDR3 is TGTGCCAGCTCACCACCGGTGGGCGACAGCCACTCTAGTTTATACGAGCAGTACTTC.